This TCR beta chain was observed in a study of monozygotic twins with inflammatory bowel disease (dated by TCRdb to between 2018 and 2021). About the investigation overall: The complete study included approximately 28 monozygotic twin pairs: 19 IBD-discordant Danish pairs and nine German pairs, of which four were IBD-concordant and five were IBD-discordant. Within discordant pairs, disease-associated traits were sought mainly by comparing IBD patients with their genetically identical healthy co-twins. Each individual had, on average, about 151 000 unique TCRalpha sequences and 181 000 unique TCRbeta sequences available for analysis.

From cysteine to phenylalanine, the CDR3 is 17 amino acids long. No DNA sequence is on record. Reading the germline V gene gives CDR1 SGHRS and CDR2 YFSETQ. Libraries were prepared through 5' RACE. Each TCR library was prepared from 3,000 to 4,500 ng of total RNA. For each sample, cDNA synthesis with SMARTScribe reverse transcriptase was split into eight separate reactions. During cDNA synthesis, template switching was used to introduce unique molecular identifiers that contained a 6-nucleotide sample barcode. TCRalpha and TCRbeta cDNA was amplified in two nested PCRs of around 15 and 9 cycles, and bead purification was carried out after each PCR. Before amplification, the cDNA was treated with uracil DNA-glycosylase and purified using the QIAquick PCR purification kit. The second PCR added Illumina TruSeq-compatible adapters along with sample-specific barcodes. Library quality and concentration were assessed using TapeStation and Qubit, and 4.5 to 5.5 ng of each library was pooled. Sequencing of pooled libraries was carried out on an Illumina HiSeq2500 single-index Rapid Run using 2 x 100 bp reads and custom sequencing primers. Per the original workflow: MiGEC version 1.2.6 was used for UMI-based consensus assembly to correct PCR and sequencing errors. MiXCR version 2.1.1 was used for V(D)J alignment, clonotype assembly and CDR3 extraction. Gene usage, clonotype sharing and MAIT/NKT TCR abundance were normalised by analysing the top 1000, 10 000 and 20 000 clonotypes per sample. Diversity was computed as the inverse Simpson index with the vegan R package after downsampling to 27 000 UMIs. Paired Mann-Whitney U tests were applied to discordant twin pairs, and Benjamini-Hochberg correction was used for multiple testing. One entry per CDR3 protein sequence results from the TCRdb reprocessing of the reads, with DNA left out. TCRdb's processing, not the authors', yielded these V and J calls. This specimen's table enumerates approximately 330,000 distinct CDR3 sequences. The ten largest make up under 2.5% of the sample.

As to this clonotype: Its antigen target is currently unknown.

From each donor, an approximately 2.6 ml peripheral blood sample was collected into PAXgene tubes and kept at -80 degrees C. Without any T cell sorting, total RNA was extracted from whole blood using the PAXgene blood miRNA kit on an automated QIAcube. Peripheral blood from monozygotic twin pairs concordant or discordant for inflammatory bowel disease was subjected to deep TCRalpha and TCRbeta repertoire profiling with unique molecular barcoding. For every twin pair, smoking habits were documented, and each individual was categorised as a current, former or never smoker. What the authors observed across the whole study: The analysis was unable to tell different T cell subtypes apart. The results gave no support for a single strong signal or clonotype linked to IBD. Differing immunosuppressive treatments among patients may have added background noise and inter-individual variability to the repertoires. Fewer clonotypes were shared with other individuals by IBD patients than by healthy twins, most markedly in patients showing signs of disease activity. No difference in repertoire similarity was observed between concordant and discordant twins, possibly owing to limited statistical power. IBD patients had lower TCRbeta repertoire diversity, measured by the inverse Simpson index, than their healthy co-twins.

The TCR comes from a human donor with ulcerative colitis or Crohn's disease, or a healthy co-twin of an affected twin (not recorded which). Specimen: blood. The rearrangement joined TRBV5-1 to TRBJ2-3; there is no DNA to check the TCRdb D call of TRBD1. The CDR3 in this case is CASSSKDPGSRGDTQYF.